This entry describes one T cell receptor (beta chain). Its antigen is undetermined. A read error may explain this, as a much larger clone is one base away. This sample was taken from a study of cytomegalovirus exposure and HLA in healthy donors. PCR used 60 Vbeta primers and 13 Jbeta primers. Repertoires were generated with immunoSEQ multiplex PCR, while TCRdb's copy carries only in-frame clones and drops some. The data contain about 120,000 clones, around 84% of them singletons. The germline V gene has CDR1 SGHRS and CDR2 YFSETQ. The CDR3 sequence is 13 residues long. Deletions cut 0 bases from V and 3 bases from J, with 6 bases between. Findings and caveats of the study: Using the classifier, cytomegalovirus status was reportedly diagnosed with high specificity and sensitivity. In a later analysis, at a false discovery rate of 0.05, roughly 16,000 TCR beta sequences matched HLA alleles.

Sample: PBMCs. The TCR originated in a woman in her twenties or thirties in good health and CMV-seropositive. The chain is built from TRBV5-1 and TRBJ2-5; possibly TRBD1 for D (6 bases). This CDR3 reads CASSLGTEETQYF. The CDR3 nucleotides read TGCGCCAGCAGCTTGGGGACAGAAGAGACCCAGTACTTC. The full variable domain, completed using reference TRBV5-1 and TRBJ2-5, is KAGVTQTPRYLIKTRGQQVTLSCSPISGHRSVSWYQQTPGQGLQFLFEYFSETQRNKGNFPGRFSGRQFSNSRSEMNVSTLELGDSALYLCASSLGTEETQYFGPGTRLLVL.